A selection of T cell receptor beta chains follows, all from one sample in a study of shared clonotypes between healthy human individuals. The method was immunoSEQ multiplex PCR; TCRdb's version includes in-frame clones alone and lacks a portion of them. The sample has 800,000 to 1,200,000 clones; approximately 78% are singletons. Sequencing was performed on memory CD4+ T cells from PBMCs. The receptors shown here come from a man aged 18 to 29 in good health. Some clones in this sample may be carry-over from other donors' samples. The CDR3 runs from the conserved cysteine through the conserved F or W. D genes are given only for firm matches. Some rows have no size entry. The others give once, few or many, or a class for an expanded clone.

size: .; J: TRBJ1-1; V: TRBV9; D: .; CDR3: CASSAPQGLNTEAFF; DNA: TGTGCCAGCAGCGCTCCACAGGGTCTGAACACTGAAGCTTTCTTT
size: .; J: TRBJ2-3; V: TRBV4-1; D: .; CDR3: CASSRTDTQYF; DNA: TGCGCCAGCAGCCGCACAGATACGCAGTATTTT
size: .; J: TRBJ2-2; V: TRBV7-2; D: .; CDR3: CASSLVPGPDTGELFF; DNA: TGTGCCAGCAGCTTAGTACCGGGCCCGGACACCGGGGAGCTGTTTTTT
size: .; J: TRBJ2-1; V: TRBV7-3; D: TRBD2; CDR3: CASSFVPGLANEQFF; DNA: TGTGCCAGCAGCTTTGTTCCAGGACTAGCGAATGAGCAGTTCTTC
size: .; J: TRBJ1-2; V: TRBV7-2; D: TRBD1; CDR3: CASSLSRGQANYGYTF; DNA: TGTGCCAGCAGCTTATCACGGGGACAGGCTAACTATGGCTACACCTTC
size: .; J: TRBJ1-1; V: TRBV11-3; D: TRBD1; CDR3: CASSLVGGTGEMDFF; DNA: TGTGCCAGCAGCTTAGTGGGGGGTACAGGGGAAATGGATTTCTTT
size: .; J: TRBJ2-2; V: TRBV7-9; D: .; CDR3: CASSLYTPGTGELFF; DNA: TGTGCCAGCAGCTTATATACGCCCGGGACCGGGGAGCTGTTTTTT
size: few; J: TRBJ1-2; V: TRBV30; D: TRBD1; CDR3: CAWSYVGTGDYGYTF; DNA: TGTGCCTGGAGTTATGTAGGGACAGGGGATTATGGCTACACCTTC
size: .; J: TRBJ2-2; V: TRBV2; D: TRBD2; CDR3: CASSPNGLDYSTGELFF; DNA: TGTGCCAGCAGCCCGAACGGACTAGATTACTCCACCGGGGAGCTGTTTTTT
size: .; J: TRBJ1-1; V: TRBV28; D: .; CDR3: CASSLLRRGTEAFF; DNA: TGTGCCAGCAGTTTATTACGACGGGGCACTGAAGCTTTCTTT
size: .; J: TRBJ1-4; V: TRBV28; D: .; CDR3: CASSLMHLAEKLFF; DNA: TGTGCCAGCAGTTTGATGCATTTGGCTGAAAAACTGTTTTTT
size: few; J: TRBJ1-1; V: TRBV29-1; D: .; CDR3: CSVDIGANTEAFF; DNA: TGCAGCGTGGATATTGGGGCGAACACTGAAGCTTTCTTT
size: .; J: TRBJ2-1; V: TRBV2; D: .; CDR3: CASTYSRDEQFF; DNA: TGTGCCAGTACGTATAGCCGGGATGAGCAGTTCTTC
size: .; J: TRBJ2-2; V: TRBV5-1; D: .; CDR3: CASSLAPSLNTGELFF; DNA: TGCGCCAGCAGCTTGGCTCCCTCCTTGAACACCGGGGAGCTGTTTTTT
size: .; J: TRBJ1-1; V: TRBV5-1; D: .; CDR3: CASSLKMDTEAFF; DNA: TGCGCCAGCAGCTTGAAAATGGACACTGAAGCTTTCTTT
size: .; J: TRBJ1-1; V: TRBV7-9; D: .; CDR3: CASSSRVATEAFF; DNA: TGTGCCAGCAGCTCACGAGTCGCCACTGAAGCTTTCTTT
size: .; J: TRBJ2-1; V: TRBV4-3; D: .; CDR3: CASSRGDNEQFF; DNA: TGCGCCAGCAGCCGGGGGGACAATGAGCAGTTCTTC
size: .; J: TRBJ1-4; V: TRBV7-2; D: .; CDR3: CASSRGATNEKLFF; DNA: TGTGCCAGCAGTAGGGGGGCGACTAATGAAAAACTGTTTTTT
size: once; J: TRBJ2-7; V: TRBV5-1; D: .; CDR3: CASSLGAVFDEQYF; DNA: TGCGCCAGCAGCTTGGGGGCGGTCTTTGACGAGCAGTACTTC
size: .; J: TRBJ1-4; V: TRBV4-2; D: .; CDR3: CASSQDSGEKLFF; DNA: TGTGCCAGCAGCCAAGATTCCGGCGAAAAACTGTTTTTT
size: once; J: TRBJ2-3; V: TRBV5-1; D: .; CDR3: CASSAGGGSTDTQYF; DNA: TGCGCCAGCAGCGCTGGTGGGGGAAGCACAGATACGCAGTATTTT
size: once; J: TRBJ2-2; V: TRBV4-1; D: .; CDR3: CASSQDSWSADTGELFF; DNA: TGCGCCAGCAGCCAAGACTCCTGGTCGGCGGACACCGGGGAGCTGTTTTTT
size: once; J: TRBJ1-2; V: TRBV4-3; D: .; CDR3: CASSQDVRDTGGYTF; DNA: TGCGCCAGCAGCCAAGACGTCCGGGACACGGGCGGCTACACCTTC
size: .; J: TRBJ2-3; V: TRBV21-1; D: .; CDR3: CASSPTWRTSGSRSTDTQYF; DNA: TGTGCCAGCAGCCCCACCTGGAGGACTAGCGGGAGTCGTAGCACAGATACGCAGTATTTT
size: .; J: TRBJ2-5; V: TRBV9; D: .; CDR3: CASSGRPQETQYF; DNA: TGTGCCAGCAGCGGCCGGCCACAAGAGACCCAGTACTTC
size: .; J: TRBJ2-7; V: TRBV7-9; D: .; CDR3: CASSLWGALYF; DNA: TGTGCCAGCAGCTTATGGGGAGCTCTGTACTTC
size: once; J: TRBJ2-1; V: TRBV2; D: TRBD2; CDR3: CASSWTSAVNEQFF; DNA: TGTGCCAGCAGCTGGACTAGCGCGGTCAATGAGCAGTTCTTC
size: .; J: TRBJ1-5; V: TRBV7-9; D: .; CDR3: CASSLLDGQPQHF; DNA: TGTGCCAGCAGCTTACTGGACGGTCAGCCCCAGCATTTT
size: .; J: TRBJ1-2; V: TRBV6-6; D: .; CDR3: CASLQEAPNYGYTF; DNA: TGTGCCAGCCTACAGGAAGCTCCTAACTATGGCTACACCTTC
size: .; J: TRBJ1-1; V: TRBV5-1; D: .; CDR3: CASSLVAGNTEAFF; DNA: TGCGCCAGCAGCTTGGTGGCCGGGAACACTGAAGCTTTCTTT
size: .; J: TRBJ2-6; V: TRBV2; D: .; CDR3: CASGVRGAGANVLAF; DNA: TGTGCCAGCGGCGTCAGGGGCGCTGGGGCCAACGTCCTGGCTTTC